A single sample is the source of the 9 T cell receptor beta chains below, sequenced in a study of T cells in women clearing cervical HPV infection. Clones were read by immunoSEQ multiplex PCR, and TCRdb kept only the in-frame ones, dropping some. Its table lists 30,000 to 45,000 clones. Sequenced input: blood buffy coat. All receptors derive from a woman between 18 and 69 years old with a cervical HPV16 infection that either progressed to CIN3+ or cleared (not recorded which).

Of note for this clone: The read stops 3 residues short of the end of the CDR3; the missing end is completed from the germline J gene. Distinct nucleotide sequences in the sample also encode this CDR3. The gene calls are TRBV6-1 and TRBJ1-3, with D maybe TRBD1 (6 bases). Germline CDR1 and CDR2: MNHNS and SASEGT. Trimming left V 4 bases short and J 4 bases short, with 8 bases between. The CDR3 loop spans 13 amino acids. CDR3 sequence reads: CASSAQGGNTIYF. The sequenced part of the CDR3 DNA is TGTGCCAGCAGTGCCCAGGGGGGAAACACC.

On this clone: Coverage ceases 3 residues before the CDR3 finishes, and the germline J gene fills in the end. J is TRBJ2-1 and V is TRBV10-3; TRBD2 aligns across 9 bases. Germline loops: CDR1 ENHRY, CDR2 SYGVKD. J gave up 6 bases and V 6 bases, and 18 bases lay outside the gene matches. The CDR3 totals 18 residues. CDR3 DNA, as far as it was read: TGTGCCATCAGCAAAAATTCGCCGGTGTTAGCGGGAGTCAATGAG. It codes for CAISKNSPVLAGVNE. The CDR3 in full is CAISKNSPVLAGVNEQFF.

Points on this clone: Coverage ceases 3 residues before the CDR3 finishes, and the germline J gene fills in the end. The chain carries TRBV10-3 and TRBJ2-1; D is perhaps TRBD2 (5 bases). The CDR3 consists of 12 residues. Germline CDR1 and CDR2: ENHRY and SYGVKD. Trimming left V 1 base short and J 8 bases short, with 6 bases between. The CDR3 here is CAISEWRDEQFF. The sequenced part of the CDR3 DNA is TGTGCCATCAGTGAGTGGCGGGATGAG.

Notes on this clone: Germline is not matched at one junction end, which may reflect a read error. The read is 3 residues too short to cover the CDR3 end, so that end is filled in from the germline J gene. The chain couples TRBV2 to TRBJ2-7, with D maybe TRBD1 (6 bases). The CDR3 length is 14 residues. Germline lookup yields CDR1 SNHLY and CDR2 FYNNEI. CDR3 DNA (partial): TGTGCCTGCAGTGAGGCAGGGGTTCTTTACGAG. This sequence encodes CACSEAGVLYE. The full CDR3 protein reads CACSEAGVLYEQYF.

The CDR3 sequence is CASSLEAPPLFF. The CDR3 bases that were read are TGTGCCAGCAGCTTAGAGGCCCCACCA. The genes are TRBV7-9 and TRBJ1-4, with no clear D. The CDR3 end falls 3 residues outside the read, so it is completed with the germline J gene. This CDR3 region has 12 residues. CDR1 SEHNR and CDR2 FQNEAQ come from the germline V gene (reference sequence).

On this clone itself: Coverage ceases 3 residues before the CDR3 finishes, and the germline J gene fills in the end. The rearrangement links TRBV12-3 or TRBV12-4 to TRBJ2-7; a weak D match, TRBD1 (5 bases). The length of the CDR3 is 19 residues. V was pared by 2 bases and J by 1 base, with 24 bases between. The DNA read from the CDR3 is TGTGCCAGCAGTTTACACTACCCCGACGCCGGACACGTTTCCTACGAG. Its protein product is CASSLHYPDAGHVSYE. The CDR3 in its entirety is CASSLHYPDAGHVSYEQYF.

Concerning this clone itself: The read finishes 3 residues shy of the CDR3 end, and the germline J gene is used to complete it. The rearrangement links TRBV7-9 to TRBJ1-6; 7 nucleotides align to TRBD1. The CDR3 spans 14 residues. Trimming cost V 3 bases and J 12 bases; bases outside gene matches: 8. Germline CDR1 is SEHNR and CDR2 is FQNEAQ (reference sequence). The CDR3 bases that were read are TGTGCCAGCAGCTTTTCTATGGGACAGCGACCC. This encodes CASSFSMGQRP. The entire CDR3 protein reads CASSFSMGQRPLHF. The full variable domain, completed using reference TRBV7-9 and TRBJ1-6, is DTGVSQNPRHKITKRGQNVTFRCDPISEHNRLYWYRQTLGQGPEFLTYFQNEAQLEKSRLLSDRFSAERPKGSFSTLEIQRTEQGDSAMYLCASSFSMGQRPLHFGNGTRLTVT.

CDR3 in amino acids: CSARDWGDAYEQYF. Partial CDR3 DNA: TGCAGTGCTAGAGATTGGGGGGACGCCTACGAG. The chain recombines TRBV20-1 with TRBJ2-7, with TRBD2 as a possible D gene (6 bases). Read sequence stops 3 residues before the CDR3 end, and the germline J gene provides the missing end. V lost 0 bases and J 2 bases, leaving 11 bases between the germline ends. CDR1 is DFQATT and CDR2 is SNEGSKA in the germline V gene (reference sequence). The CDR3 runs to 14 residues.

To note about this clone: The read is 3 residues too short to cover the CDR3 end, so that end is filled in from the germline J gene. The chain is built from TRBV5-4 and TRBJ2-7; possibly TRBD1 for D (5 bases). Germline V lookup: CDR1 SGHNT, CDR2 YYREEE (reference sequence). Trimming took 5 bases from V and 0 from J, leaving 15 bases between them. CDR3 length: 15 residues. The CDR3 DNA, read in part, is TGTGCCAGCAGTCCGGACATGGCTAGCTCCTACGAG. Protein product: CASSPDMASSYE. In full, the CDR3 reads CASSPDMASSYEQYF.